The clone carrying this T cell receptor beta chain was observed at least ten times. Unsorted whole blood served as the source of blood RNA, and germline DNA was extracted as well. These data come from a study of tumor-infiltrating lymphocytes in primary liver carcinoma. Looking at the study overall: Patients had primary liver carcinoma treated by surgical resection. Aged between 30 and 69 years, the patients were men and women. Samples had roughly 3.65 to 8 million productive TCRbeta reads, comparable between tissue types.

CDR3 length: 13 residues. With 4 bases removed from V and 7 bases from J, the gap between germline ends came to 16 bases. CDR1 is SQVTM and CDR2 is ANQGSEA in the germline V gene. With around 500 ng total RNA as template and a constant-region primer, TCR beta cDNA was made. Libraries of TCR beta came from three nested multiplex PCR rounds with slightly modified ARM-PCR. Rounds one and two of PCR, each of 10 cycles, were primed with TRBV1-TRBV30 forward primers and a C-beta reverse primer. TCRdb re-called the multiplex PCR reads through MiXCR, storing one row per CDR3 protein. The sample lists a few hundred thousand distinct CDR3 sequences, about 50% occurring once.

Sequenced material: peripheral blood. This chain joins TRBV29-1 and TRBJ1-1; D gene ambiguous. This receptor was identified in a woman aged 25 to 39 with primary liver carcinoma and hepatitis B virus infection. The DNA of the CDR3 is TGCAGCGTTGGAGCCTCTCCTCCCCTTGAAGCTTTCTTT. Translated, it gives CSVGASPPLEAFF. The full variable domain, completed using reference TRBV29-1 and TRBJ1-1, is SAVISQKPSRDICQRGTSLTIQCQVDSQVTMMFWYRQQPGQSLTLIATANQGSEATYESGFVIDKFPISRPNLTFSTLTVSNMSPEDSSIYLCSVGASPPLEAFFGQGTRLTVV.